These 25 T cell receptor beta chains share one sample of origin, sequenced in a study of blood T cell repertoires in COVID-19. The data were produced by immunoSEQ multiplex PCR, yet TCRdb's version contains in-frame clones alone and is incomplete. The table includes approximately 290,000 clones, roughly 80% detected once. Sequenced material: peripheral blood. The source of these receptors is a person aged 65 to 85 with COVID-19, enrolled during active disease.

This clone was counted only a few times. The genes are TRBV27 and TRBJ1-1; 8 nucleotides agree with TRBD1. J gave up 4 bases and V 0 bases, and 13 bases lay outside the gene matches. CDR1 and CDR2 from the germline V gene are MNHEY and SMNVEV (reference sequence). The CDR3 loop spans 18 amino acids. This chain's CDR3 is CASSLSGPMQGAGTEAFF. The CDR3 DNA follows: TGTGCCAGCAGTTTATCGGGGCCTATGCAGGGGGCGGGCACTGAAGCTTTCTTT.

The chain is built from TRBV7-9 and TRBJ1-1, with 10 bases fitting TRBD1. Losses at the gene ends were 5 bases for V and 4 bases for J; bases not matched to a gene: 7. This CDR3 region has 15 residues. Germline V CDR1 and CDR2: SEHNR, FQNEAQ (reference sequence). In DNA form, the CDR3 reads TGTGCCAGCAGCAATCTAAGGACAGGGGGCACTGAAGCTTTCTTT. Amino acid sequence: CASSNLRTGGTEAFF.

The chain couples TRBV4-1 to TRBJ2-1; D is unresolved. Between the trimmed V and J ends, which lost 0 bases and 13 bases, there was a span of 13 bases. The CDR3 consists of 13 residues. Germline V CDR1 and CDR2: MGHRA, YSYEKL. CDR3 sequence reads: CASSQDMRSRQFF. The CDR3 region has the DNA TGCGCCAGCAGCCAAGATATGAGATCCCGACAGTTCTTC.

The V gene is TRBV13, the J gene TRBJ1-2; TRBD1 aligns across 7 bases. This CDR3 is 14 amino acids long. Trimming took 5 bases from V and 2 from J; bases not matched to a gene: 5. Germline CDR1 is PRHDT and CDR2 is FYEKMQ (reference sequence). CDR3 DNA sequence: TGTGCCAGCAGCCGGACGGGACAGAACTATGGCTACACCTTC. Residues: CASSRTGQNYGYTF. The full variable domain, in which reference TRBV13 and TRBJ1-2 provide the parts outside the CDR3, is AAGVIQSPRHLIKEKRETATLKCYPIPRHDTVYWYQQGPGQDPQFLISFYEKMQSDKGSIPDRFSAQQFSDYHSELNMSSLELGDSALYFCASSRTGQNYGYTFGSGTRLTVV.

This rearrangement joins TRBV7-2 to TRBJ2-5; the match to TRBD1 covers 10 bases. This CDR3 is built from 17 residues. In germline, CDR1 is SGHTA, CDR2 FQGNSA. With 4 bases clipped from V and 1 base from J, the junction kept 9 bases outside the gene matches. The CDR3 nucleotides are TGTGCCAGCAGCTCACCACCCGGGACAGGGGCCCAAGAGACCCAGTACTTC. It specifies CASSSPPGTGAQETQYF.

The rearrangement uses TRBV11-2 and TRBJ2-3, with D maybe TRBD2 (6 bases). The CDR3 runs 17 residues. Trimming removed 2 bases at V and 0 bases at J, with 15 bases between. Germline V gives CDR1 SGHAT, CDR2 FQNNGV. DNA for the CDR3: TGTGCCAGCAGCTTAAGGCGTAGCGGATCTAGCACAGATACGCAGTATTTT. Translating gives CASSLRRSGSSTDTQYF.

The rearrangement uses TRBV4-1 and TRBJ2-1; the D is unclear. Trimming stripped 4 bases from V and 3 bases from J, with 19 bases between. This CDR3 contains 17 residues. Germline CDR1 MGHRA, CDR2 YSYEKL. This chain's CDR3 is CASSRSPSLVSYNEQFF. CDR3 in DNA: TGCGCCAGCAGCCGTTCCCCTAGTTTGGTGAGCTACAATGAGCAGTTCTTC.

This clone was seen only once. V and J are TRBV15 and TRBJ1-1, with D maybe TRBD1 (5 bases). The CDR3 extends over 16 amino acids. V lost 0 bases and J 3 bases, leaving 14 bases between the germline ends. Germline V gene sequence: CDR1 LNHNV, CDR2 YYDKDF (reference sequence). The CDR3 protein is CATSRDRRGGYTEAFF. For the CDR3, the DNA is TGTGCCACCAGCAGAGATAGGAGGGGCGGGTACACTGAAGCTTTCTTT.

V usage is TRBV19 and J usage is TRBJ1-3; D is uncertain. The CDR3 has 14 residues. The V and J ends lost 3 bases and 3 bases respectively, with 9 bases between them. Germline CDR1 reads LNHDA; CDR2 reads SQIVND (reference sequence). The DNA for the CDR3 is TGTGCCAGTAGTATGGTGGAGTTTGGAAACACCATATATTTT. The encoded protein is CASSMVEFGNTIYF.

This clone was seen only a few times. The chain combines TRBV30 with TRBJ1-6; D is ambiguous. Germline V gives CDR1 GTSNPN, CDR2 SVGIG (reference sequence). This CDR3 is 11 amino acids long. The germline V and J ends were trimmed by 3 bases and 9 bases, with 6 bases remaining between them. CDR3 bases: TGTGCCTGGAGCGGTGTTTCACCCCTCCACTTT. Protein sequence: CAWSGVSPLHF.

The chain employs TRBV7-9 and TRBJ2-5; TRBD2 matches 10 bases. The CDR3 runs 15 residues. Germline values: CDR1 SEHNR, CDR2 FQNEAQ (reference sequence). V was pared by 5 bases and J by 4 bases, with 7 bases of the junction left unmatched. The CDR3 sequence is CASSHLSGGRETQYF. CDR3 coding DNA: TGTGCCAGCAGCCATCTTAGCGGGGGGCGAGAGACCCAGTACTTC.

The genes are TRBV6-5 and TRBJ2-7; TRBD2 agrees at 10 bases. The V and J ends lost 8 bases and 0 bases, in that order; junction bases with no gene match: 4. This CDR3 is 14 amino acids long. CDR1 and CDR2 (germline): MNHEY, SVGAGI. CDR3 residues: CASFPSGGSYEQYF. The CDR3 DNA is TGTGCCAGCTTCCCTAGCGGGGGCTCCTACGAGCAGTACTTC.

V and J are TRBV30 and TRBJ1-4; D gene unclear. There are 10 residues in the CDR3. Germline assignment: CDR1 GTSNPN and CDR2 SVGIG (reference sequence). Deletions cut 3 bases from V and 8 bases from J, with 4 bases between. CDR3 bases: TGTGCCTGGAGCAGGGAAAAACTGTTTTTT. Protein product: CAWSREKLFF.

V usage is TRBV3-1 (or the pseudogene TRBV3-2) and J usage is TRBJ1-4, with TRBD1 as a possible D gene (6 bases). Germline V gene data show CDR1 as LGHDT and CDR2 as YNNKEL (reference sequence). CDR3 length: 15 residues. Trimming removed 6 bases from V and 7 bases from J, with 18 bases in between. The CDR3, as DNA: TGTGCCAGCAGGGGGGATTCAGGGGAGGGTGAAAAACTGTTTTTT. Translation gives CASRGDSGEGEKLFF.

The V gene is TRBV10-1, the J gene TRBJ1-1; 9 bases are shared with TRBD1. Germline CDR1 WNHNN, CDR2 SYGVQD (reference sequence). V lost 4 bases to trimming and J lost 10 bases; unmatched junction nucleotides: 10. This CDR3 region has 14 residues. The DNA of the CDR3 is TGCGCCAGCAGTGTCACAGGGGGCGCGACAAGAGCTTTCTTT. It is translated as CASSVTGGATRAFF.

The chain uses TRBV5-1 and TRBJ1-1; tentative D call: TRBD1 (6 bases). CDR1 is SGHRS, CDR2 YFSETQ, per germline. The CDR3 is made up of 13 amino acids. V gave up 4 bases and J gave up 3 bases, with 10 bases separating them. Written as DNA, the CDR3 is TGCGCCAGCAGCCCAGCAGGGGACACTGAAGCTTTCTTT. Translation gives CASSPAGDTEAFF.

This clone has a handful of counts. The CDR3 sequence is CAISGLRDSGGYTF. The CDR3 DNA reads as TGTGCCATCAGTGGTCTTCGAGACTCTGGGGGCTACACCTTC. The J gene is TRBJ1-2, the V gene TRBV10-3; D not certain. The CDR3 loop spans 14 amino acids. V was trimmed by 4 bases and J by 8 bases, leaving 17 bases between them. Germline CDR1 reads ENHRY; CDR2 reads SYGVKD.

V is TRBV6-5 and J is TRBJ1-2; 7 nucleotides agree with TRBD1. The V segment lost 6 bases and the J segment 8 bases; nucleotides outside the gene matches: 9. This CDR3 is built from 13 residues. Germline CDR1 is MNHEY and CDR2 is SVGAGI. This CDR3 is CASRSHRGSGYTF. In DNA form, the CDR3 reads TGTGCCAGCAGGAGTCACAGGGGTTCAGGCTACACCTTC.

The chain uses TRBV5-8 and TRBJ1-1, with D unresolved. CDR1 SGHTS and CDR2 YDEGEE come from the germline V gene. The CDR3 is 12 residues long. V was pared by 2 bases and J by 7 bases, with 9 bases between. This CDR3 is CASSFGGYEAFF. The CDR3, as DNA: TGTGCCAGCAGCTTTGGCGGCTATGAAGCTTTCTTT.

The chain uses TRBV6-5 and TRBJ2-7, with TRBD2 as a possible D gene (5 bases). Germline assignment: CDR1 MNHEY and CDR2 SVGAGI. This CDR3 comprises 14 residues. Trimming took off 7 bases at V and 0 bases at J, with 13 bases between the two ends. In nucleotides, the CDR3 is TGTGCCAGCACCACGACGGGGAGCTCCTACGAGCAGTACTTC. Protein: CASTTTGSSYEQYF.

The chain couples TRBV20-1 to TRBJ2-3, with D hard to call. V was pared by 5 bases and J by 6 bases, with 9 bases between. Germline V gives CDR1 DFQATT, CDR2 SNEGSKA (reference sequence). The length of the CDR3 is 11 residues. CDR3 protein: CSAADWDTQYF. In DNA, the CDR3 is TGCAGTGCTGCGGATTGGGATACGCAGTATTTT.

The chain is built from TRBV5-1 and TRBJ1-3; D possibly corresponds to TRBD1 (6 bases). This CDR3 region has 14 residues. Trimming took off 5 bases at V and 3 bases at J, with 12 bases between the two ends. Germline assignment: CDR1 SGHRS and CDR2 YFSETQ. The CDR3 sequence is CASRPQGSGNTIYF. CDR3 in DNA: TGCGCCAGCAGGCCACAGGGAAGTGGAAACACCATATATTTT.

This clone was observed a few times. CDR3 sequence reads: CASHQGAGNTIYF. CDR3 nucleotide sequence: TGTGCCAGCCACCAGGGGGCTGGAAACACCATATATTTT. The genes are TRBV6-5 and TRBJ1-3; TRBD1 matches at 7 bases. Germline CDR1 and CDR2: MNHEY and SVGAGI. J lost 2 bases, V lost 8 bases, and 3 bases had no gene match. This CDR3 is 13 amino acids long.

This clone came up once. The chain uses TRBV9 and TRBJ1-6, with 7 nucleotides matching TRBD1. The CDR3 is made up of 14 amino acids. Germline CDR1 is SGDLS and CDR2 is YYNGEE. The junction had 7 bases not matched to a gene; V was cut back by 6 bases and J by 7 bases. DNA of the CDR3: TGTGCCAGCACACGACAGGGTACCAATTCACCCCTCCACTTT. Protein product: CASTRQGTNSPLHF. Supplemented by reference TRBV9 and TRBJ1-6, the full variable domain reads DSGVTQTPKHLITATGQRVTLRCSPRSGDLSVYWYQQSLDQGLQFLIQYYNGEERAKGNILERFSAQQFPDLHSELNLSSLELGDSALYFCASTRQGTNSPLHFGNGTRLTVT.

V is TRBV5-1 and J is TRBJ2-2, with D hard to call. The V end lost 0 bases, the J end lost 5 bases, and 8 bases lay between the germline ends. CDR1 and CDR2 (germline): SGHRS, YFSETQ. The CDR3 length is 14 residues. In DNA form, the CDR3 reads TGCGCCAGCAGCTTGGCTCCCACAACCGGGGAGCTGTTTTTT. Its translation: CASSLAPTTGELFF.